This entry describes one T cell receptor beta chain. What it recognizes is unknown. Sequenced by immunoSEQ multiplex PCR; TCRdb stores in-frame clones only, minus some. The sample has 2 million to 2.5 million clones, around 92% seen once; the top ten hold approximately 0.4%. The record originates from a study of shared clonotypes between healthy human individuals. In the study overall: Per-donor plates numbered three CD4 naive, three CD4 memory, two CD8 naive and one CD8 memory. Study-wide results and caveats: Naive CD4 clonotype sharing across a few donors was about 5%.

CDR3 size: 16 residues. After removal of 6 bases from V and 10 bases from J, the junction contained 15 bases not matched to a gene. Germline V CDR1 and CDR2: KGHSH, LQKENI. The rearrangement links TRBV18 to TRBJ2-1; 10 bases align to TRBD2. The TCR sequence derives from a man between 18 and 29 years old in good health. Some clones in this sample may be carry-over from other donors' samples. The sequenced sample consisted of naive CD4+ T cells from PBMCs. The subset here: CD45RA+ positively selected. CDR3 coding DNA: TGTGCCAGCTCCCCCGTAAGAGCGGGAGGGCCTAGAGAGCAGTTCTTC. It codes for CASSPVRAGGPREQFF.